This TCR beta chain was recovered during a study of glioma-infiltrating T cells after dendritic cell vaccination. The PCR used 60 V beta and 13 J beta primers. The method was immunoSEQ multiplex PCR; TCRdb's version includes in-frame clones alone and lacks a portion of them. The sample gives 65,000 to 80,000 clones, around 81% of which show up once; 7% to 9% is in the top ten. Only patients with spare fresh-frozen tumor and over two years of follow-up were included. PBMC sampling occurred before vaccination, two weeks after the third dose, and at progression. The receptor was derived from a human donor with glioblastoma. Sequencing used blood, obtained before dendritic cell vaccination.

The CDR3 sequence: CASRTQGAQPQHF. CDR3 nucleotides: TGTGCCAGCAGGACACAGGGGGCTCAGCCCCAGCATTTT. The chain has TRBV6-1 and TRBJ1-5; TRBD1 aligns across 9 bases. CDR1 MNHNS and CDR2 SASEGT come from the germline V gene. The CDR3 sequence is 13 residues long. Trimming removed 6 bases from V and 6 bases from J; junction bases left unmatched: 3.